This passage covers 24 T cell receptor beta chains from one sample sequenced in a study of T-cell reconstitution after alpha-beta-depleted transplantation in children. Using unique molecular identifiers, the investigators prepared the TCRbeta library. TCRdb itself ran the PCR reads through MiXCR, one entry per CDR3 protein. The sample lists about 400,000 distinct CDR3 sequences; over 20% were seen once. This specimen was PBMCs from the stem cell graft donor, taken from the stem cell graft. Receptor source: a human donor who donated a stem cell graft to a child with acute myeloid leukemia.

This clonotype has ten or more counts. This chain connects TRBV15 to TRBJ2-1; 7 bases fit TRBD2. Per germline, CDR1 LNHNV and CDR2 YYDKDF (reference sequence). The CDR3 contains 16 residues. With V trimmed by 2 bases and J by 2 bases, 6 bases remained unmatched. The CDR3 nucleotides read TGTGCCACCAGCAGACACCTAGCGGTTACCTACAATGAGCAGTTCTTC. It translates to CATSRHLAVTYNEQFF.

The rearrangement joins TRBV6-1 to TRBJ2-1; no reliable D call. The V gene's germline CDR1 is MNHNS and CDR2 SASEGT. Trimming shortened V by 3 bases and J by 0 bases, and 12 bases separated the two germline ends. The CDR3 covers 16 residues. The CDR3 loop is CASSDPPGPSYNEQFF. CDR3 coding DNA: TGTGCCAGCAGTGATCCGCCGGGCCCCTCCTACAATGAGCAGTTCTTC.

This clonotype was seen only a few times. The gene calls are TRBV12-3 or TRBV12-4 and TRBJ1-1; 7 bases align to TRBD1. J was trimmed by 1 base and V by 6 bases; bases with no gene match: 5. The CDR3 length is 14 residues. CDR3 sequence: CASSPGQANTEAFF. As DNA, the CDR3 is TGTGCCAGCAGCCCAGGACAGGCGAACACTGAAGCTTTCTTT.

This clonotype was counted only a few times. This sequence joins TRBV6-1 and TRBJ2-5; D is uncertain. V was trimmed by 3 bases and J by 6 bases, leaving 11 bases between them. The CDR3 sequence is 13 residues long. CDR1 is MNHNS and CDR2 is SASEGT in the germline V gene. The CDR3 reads CASSDRIQKTQYF. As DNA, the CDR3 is TGTGCCAGCAGTGACAGGATACAAAAGACCCAGTACTTC.

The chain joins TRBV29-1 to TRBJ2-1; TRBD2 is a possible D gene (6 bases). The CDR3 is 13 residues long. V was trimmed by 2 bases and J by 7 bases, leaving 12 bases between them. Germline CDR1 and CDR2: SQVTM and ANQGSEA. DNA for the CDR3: TGCAGCGTTGAATCGGCAGGGAGGAATGAGCAGTTCTTC. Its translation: CSVESAGRNEQFF.

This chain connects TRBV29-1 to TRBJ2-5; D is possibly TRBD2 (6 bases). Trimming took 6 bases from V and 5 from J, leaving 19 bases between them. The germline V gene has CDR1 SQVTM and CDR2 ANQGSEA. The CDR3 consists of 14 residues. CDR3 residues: CSVEGLGPFETQYF. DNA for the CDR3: TGCAGCGTGGAGGGCCTAGGCCCGTTTGAGACCCAGTACTTC.

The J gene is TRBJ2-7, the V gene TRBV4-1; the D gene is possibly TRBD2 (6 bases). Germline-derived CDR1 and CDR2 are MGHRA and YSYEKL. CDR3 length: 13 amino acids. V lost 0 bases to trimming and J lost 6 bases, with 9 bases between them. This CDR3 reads CASSQDLGGEQYF. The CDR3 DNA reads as TGCGCCAGCAGCCAAGATTTGGGGGGCGAGCAGTACTTC.

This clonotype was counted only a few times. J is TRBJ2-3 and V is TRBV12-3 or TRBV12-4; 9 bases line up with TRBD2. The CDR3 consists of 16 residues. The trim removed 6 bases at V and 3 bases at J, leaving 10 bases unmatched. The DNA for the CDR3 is TGTGCCAGCAGGCCCAATGCGGGAGGGGGAACAGATACGCAGTATTTT. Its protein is CASRPNAGGGTDTQYF.

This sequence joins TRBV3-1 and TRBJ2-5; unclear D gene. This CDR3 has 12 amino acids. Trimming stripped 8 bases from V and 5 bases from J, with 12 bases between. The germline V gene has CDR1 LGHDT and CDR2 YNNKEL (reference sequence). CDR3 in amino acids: CASADRAETQYF. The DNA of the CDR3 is TGTGCCAGCGCCGATCGAGCGGAGACCCAGTACTTC.

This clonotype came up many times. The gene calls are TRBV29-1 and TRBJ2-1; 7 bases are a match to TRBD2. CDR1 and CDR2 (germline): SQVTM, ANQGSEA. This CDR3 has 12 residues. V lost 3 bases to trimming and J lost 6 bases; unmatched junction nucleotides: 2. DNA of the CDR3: TGCAGCGTTGAGCCTAGCGGCAATGAGCAGTTCTTC. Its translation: CSVEPSGNEQFF.

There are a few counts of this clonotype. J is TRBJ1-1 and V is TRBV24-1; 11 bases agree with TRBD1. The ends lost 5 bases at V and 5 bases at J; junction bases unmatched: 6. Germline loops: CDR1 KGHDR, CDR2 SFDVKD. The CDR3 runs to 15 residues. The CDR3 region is CATSVGDRGLTEAFF. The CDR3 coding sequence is TGTGCCACCAGTGTGGGGGACAGGGGGTTGACTGAAGCTTTCTTT.

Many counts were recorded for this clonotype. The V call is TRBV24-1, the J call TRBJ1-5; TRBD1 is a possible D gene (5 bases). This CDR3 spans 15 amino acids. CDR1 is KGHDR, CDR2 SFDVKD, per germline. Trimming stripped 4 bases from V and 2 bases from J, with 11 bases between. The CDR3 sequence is CATSESREGNQPQHF. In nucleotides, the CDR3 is TGTGCCACCAGTGAGAGCAGGGAAGGCAATCAGCCCCAGCATTTT.

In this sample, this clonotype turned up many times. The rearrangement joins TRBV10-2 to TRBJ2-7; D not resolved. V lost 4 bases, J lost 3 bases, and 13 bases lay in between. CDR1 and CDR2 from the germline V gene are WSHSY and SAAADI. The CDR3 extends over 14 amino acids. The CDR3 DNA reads TGCGCCAGCAGTGTAATATCAGGTCTCTACGAGCAGTACTTC. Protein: CASSVISGLYEQYF.

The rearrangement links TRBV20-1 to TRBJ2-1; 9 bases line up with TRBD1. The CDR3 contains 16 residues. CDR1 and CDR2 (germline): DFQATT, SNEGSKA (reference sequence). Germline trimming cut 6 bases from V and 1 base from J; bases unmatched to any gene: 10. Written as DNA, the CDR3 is TGCAGTGCAGAGGACAGGGGATCTAAATCCTACAATGAGCAGTTCTTC. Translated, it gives CSAEDRGSKSYNEQFF.

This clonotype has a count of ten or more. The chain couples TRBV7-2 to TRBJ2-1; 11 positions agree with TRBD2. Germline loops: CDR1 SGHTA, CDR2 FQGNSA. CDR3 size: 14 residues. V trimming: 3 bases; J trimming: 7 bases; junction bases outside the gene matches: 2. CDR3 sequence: CASSLGLAENEQFF. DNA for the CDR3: TGTGCCAGCAGCTTGGGACTAGCGGAAAATGAGCAGTTCTTC.

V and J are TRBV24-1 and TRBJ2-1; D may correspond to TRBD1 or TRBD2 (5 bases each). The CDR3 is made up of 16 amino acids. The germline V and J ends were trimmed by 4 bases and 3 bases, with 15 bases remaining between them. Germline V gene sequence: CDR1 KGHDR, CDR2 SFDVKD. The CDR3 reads CATSDNGDGVYNEQFF. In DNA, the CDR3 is TGTGCCACCAGTGACAACGGGGACGGGGTCTACAATGAGCAGTTCTTC.

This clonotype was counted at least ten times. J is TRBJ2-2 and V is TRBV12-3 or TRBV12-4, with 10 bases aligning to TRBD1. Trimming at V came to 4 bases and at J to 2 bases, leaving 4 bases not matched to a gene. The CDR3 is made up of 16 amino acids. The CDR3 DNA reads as TGTGCCAGCAGTTACGGGACAGGGGCCAACACCGGGGAGCTGTTTTTT. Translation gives CASSYGTGANTGELFF.

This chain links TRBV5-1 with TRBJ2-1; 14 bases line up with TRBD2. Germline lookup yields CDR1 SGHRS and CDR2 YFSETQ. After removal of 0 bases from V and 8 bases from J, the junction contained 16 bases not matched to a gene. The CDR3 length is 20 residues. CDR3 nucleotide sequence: TGCGCCAGCAGCTTGGACGGGACTAGCGGGAGTCGCGTTAGTCCCGATGAGCAGTTCTTC. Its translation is CASSLDGTSGSRVSPDEQFF.

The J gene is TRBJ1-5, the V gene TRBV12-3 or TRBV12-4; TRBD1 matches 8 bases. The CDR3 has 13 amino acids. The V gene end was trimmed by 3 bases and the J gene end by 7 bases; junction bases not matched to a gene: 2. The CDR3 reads CASSLTGEQPQHF. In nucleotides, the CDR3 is TGTGCCAGCAGTTTGACAGGGGAACAGCCCCAGCATTTT.

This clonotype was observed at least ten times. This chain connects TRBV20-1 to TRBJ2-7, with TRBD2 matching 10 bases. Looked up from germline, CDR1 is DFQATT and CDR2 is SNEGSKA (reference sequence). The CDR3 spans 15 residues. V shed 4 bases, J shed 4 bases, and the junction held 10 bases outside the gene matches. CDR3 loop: CSAKTEREGRYEQYF. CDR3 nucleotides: TGCAGTGCTAAAACTGAGCGGGAGGGCCGATACGAGCAGTACTTC.

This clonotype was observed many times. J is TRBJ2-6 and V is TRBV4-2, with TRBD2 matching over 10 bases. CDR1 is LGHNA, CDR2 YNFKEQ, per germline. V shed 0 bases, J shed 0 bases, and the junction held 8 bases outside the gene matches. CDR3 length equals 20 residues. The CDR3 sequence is CASSQDQLAGLTSGANVLTF. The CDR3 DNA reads TGTGCCAGCAGCCAAGATCAACTAGCGGGACTCACCTCTGGGGCCAACGTCCTGACTTTC.

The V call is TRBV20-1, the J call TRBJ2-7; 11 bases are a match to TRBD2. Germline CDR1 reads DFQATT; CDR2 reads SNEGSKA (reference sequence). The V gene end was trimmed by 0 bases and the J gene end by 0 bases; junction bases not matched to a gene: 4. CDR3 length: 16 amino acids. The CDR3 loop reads CSARELAGVSSYEQYF. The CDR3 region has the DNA TGCAGTGCTAGAGAACTAGCGGGAGTTAGCTCCTACGAGCAGTACTTC.

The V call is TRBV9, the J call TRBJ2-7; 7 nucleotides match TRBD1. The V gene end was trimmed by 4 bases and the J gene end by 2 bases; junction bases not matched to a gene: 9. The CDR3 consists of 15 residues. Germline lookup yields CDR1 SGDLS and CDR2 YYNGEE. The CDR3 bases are TGTGCCAGCAGCATATATCCGGGACAGACCTACGAGCAGTACTTC. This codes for CASSIYPGQTYEQYF.

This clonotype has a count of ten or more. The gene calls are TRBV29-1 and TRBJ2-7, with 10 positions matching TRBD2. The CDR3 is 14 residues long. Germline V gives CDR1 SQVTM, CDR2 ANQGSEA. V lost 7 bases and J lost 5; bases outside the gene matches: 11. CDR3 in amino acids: CSALPGLASHEQYF. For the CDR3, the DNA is TGCAGCGCTTTACCGGGACTAGCGTCCCACGAGCAGTACTTC.